The 28 T cell receptor beta chains below come from one sample, sequenced in a study of blood T cell repertoires in COVID-19 (dated by TCRdb to the early 2020s). The receptor library was made with the immunoSEQ multiplex PCR assay. TCRdb carries this immuneACCESS record with in-frame sequences only. Its versions omit some clonotypes, under half of them owing to an unresolved V gene in the studies checked, with the rest unexplained. Counted in this sample were 200,000 to 250,000 clones; over 75% of them appeared once. Around 7% of the sample is taken by the ten largest. Sequences were obtained from PBMCs or T cells enriched from blood (not recorded which). Receptors originate from a man aged 25 to 45 in a cohort exposed to, infected with or recovered from COVID-19 (not recorded which).

The rearrangement uses TRBV7-3 and TRBJ1-1; D not certain. The germline V gene encodes CDR1 SGHTA and CDR2 FQGTGA. V dropped 2 bases and J dropped 1 base, with 8 bases sitting between them. CDR3 length: 14 amino acids. The CDR3 sequence: CASSLEAANTEAFF. CDR3 sequence (DNA): TGTGCCAGCAGCTTAGAAGCGGCGAACACTGAAGCTTTCTTT. The full variable domain, completed using reference TRBV7-3 and TRBJ1-1, is GAGVSQTPSNKVTEKGKYVELRCDPISGHTALYWYRQSLGQGPEFLIYFQGTGAADDSGLPNDRFFAVRPEGSVSTLKIQRTERGDSAVYLCASSLEAANTEAFFGQGTRLTVV.

This chain uses TRBV4-3 with TRBJ2-2; TRBD1 matches at 7 bases. Germline CDR1 reads LGHNA; CDR2 reads YSLEER. After removal of 4 bases from V and 6 bases from J, the junction contained 8 bases not matched to a gene. The CDR3 is 15 amino acids. For the CDR3, the DNA is TGCGCCAGCAGCCCAGACAGGGTACCATCCGGGGAGCTGTTTTTT. Translated, it gives CASSPDRVPSGELFF.

This chain connects TRBV5-1 to TRBJ1-1, with TRBD1 matching over 7 bases. Germline CDR1 SGHRS, CDR2 YFSETQ. V dropped 4 bases and J dropped 5; count of bases not matched to a gene: 11. This CDR3 has 15 residues. The CDR3 sequence is CASSPFSGGRTEAFF. The CDR3 DNA follows: TGCGCCAGCAGCCCATTTTCAGGGGGAAGGACTGAAGCTTTCTTT. Full variable domain (outside the CDR3, taken from reference TRBV5-1 and TRBJ1-1): KAGVTQTPRYLIKTRGQQVTLSCSPISGHRSVSWYQQTPGQGLQFLFEYFSETQRNKGNFPGRFSGRQFSNSRSEMNVSTLELGDSALYLCASSPFSGGRTEAFFGQGTRLTVV.

This clone was counted once. This rearrangement joins TRBV2 to TRBJ1-1; D gene unclear. The germline CDR1 and CDR2 sequences are SNHLY and FYNNEI. V lost 4 bases, J lost 0 bases, and 9 bases lay in between. The CDR3 has 14 amino acids. This CDR3 is CASSGSRMNTEAFF. CDR3 nucleotide sequence: TGTGCCAGCAGTGGGAGTAGAATGAACACTGAAGCTTTCTTT.

This clone turned up a few times. The V and J genes are TRBV7-9 and TRBJ2-7; 7 positions agree with TRBD2. CDR1 SEHNR and CDR2 FQNEAQ come from the germline V gene (reference sequence). V shed 6 bases, J shed 3 bases, and the junction held 8 bases outside the gene matches. The CDR3 totals 14 residues. Written as DNA, the CDR3 is TGTGCCAGCAGTGATTCGGGGGGTATCTACGAGCAGTACTTC. Encoded protein: CASSDSGGIYEQYF.

The chain is built from TRBV27 and TRBJ1-6, with D perhaps matching TRBD1 (5 bases). The V gene lost 2 bases and the J gene lost 1 base, with 6 bases spanning the gap. CDR3 size: 15 residues. Germline assignment: CDR1 MNHEY and CDR2 SMNVEV (reference sequence). The CDR3 is CASSLGGSYNSPLHF. CDR3 nucleotides: TGTGCCAGCAGTTTAGGGGGGTCCTATAATTCACCCCTCCACTTT.

The J gene is TRBJ1-4, the V gene TRBV9, with TRBD1 matching over 8 bases. The V and J ends lost 3 bases and 6 bases, in that order; junction bases with no gene match: 7. Germline V gene lookup returns CDR1 SGDLS and CDR2 YYNGEE. The CDR3 sequence is 15 residues long. The CDR3 DNA is TGTGCCAGCAGCGCGGGGACAGGTTCCGATGAAAAACTGTTTTTT. The encoded protein is CASSAGTGSDEKLFF. Combining the CDR3 with reference TRBV9 and TRBJ1-4 gives the whole variable domain DSGVTQTPKHLITATGQRVTLRCSPRSGDLSVYWYQQSLDQGLQFLIQYYNGEERAKGNILERFSAQQFPDLHSELNLSSLELGDSALYFCASSAGTGSDEKLFFGSGTQLSVL.

DNA for the CDR3: TGTGCCAGCAGGGCTAGCGGGGCCTCTCGGGAGCAGTACTTC. It is translated as CASRASGASREQYF. This sequence joins TRBV28 and TRBJ2-7; 9 bases are shared with TRBD2. Germline V lookup: CDR1 MDHEN, CDR2 SYDVKM. The CDR3 has 14 residues. Losses at the gene ends were 6 bases for V and 7 bases for J; bases not matched to a gene: 10.

The chain employs TRBV25-1 and TRBJ1-6, with TRBD1 matching over 10 bases. Trimming cost V 6 bases and J 8 bases; bases outside gene matches: 4. This CDR3 comprises 14 residues. In germline, CDR1 is MGHDK, CDR2 SYGVNS. CDR3 loop: CASRIGTGDSPLHF. Written as DNA, the CDR3 is TGTGCCAGCAGGATAGGGACAGGGGATTCACCCCTCCACTTT. The whole variable domain, remainder taken from reference TRBV25-1 and TRBJ1-6, is EADIYQTPRYLVIGTGKKITLECSQTMGHDKMYWYQQDPGMELHLIHYSYGVNSTEKGDLSSESTVSRIRTEHFPLTLESARPSHTSQYLCASRIGTGDSPLHFGNGTRLTVT.

Details on this clone: Other DNA sequences of this sample code for an identical CDR3. This rearrangement joins TRBV9 to TRBJ2-7; 9 bases line up with TRBD1. Trimming at V came to 4 bases and at J to 2 bases, leaving 4 bases not matched to a gene. CDR1 and CDR2 (germline): SGDLS, YYNGEE. The CDR3 contains 14 residues. CDR3 region: CASSPRDRAYEQYF. CDR3 nucleotides: TGTGCCAGCAGCCCACGGGACAGGGCCTACGAGCAGTACTTC.

The CDR3 sequence: CASSDSWFDGRVPEAFF. In DNA form, the CDR3 reads TGTGCCAGCAGTGATAGTTGGTTTGACGGGAGGGTCCCTGAAGCTTTCTTT. The J gene is TRBJ1-1, the V gene TRBV6-1; D gene ambiguous. The CDR3 extends over 17 amino acids. Trimming stripped 3 bases from V and 6 bases from J, with 23 bases between. In germline, CDR1 is MNHNS, CDR2 SASEGT.

CDR3 in amino acids: CASSYRTGDQPQHF. The DNA for the CDR3 is TGTGCCAGCAGTTATAGGACAGGGGATCAGCCCCAGCATTTT. The V gene is TRBV6-5, the J gene TRBJ1-5; 9 nucleotides line up with TRBD1. Looked up from germline, CDR1 is MNHEY and CDR2 is SVGAGI. The length of the CDR3 is 14 residues. J was trimmed by 5 bases and V by 3 bases; bases with no gene match: 2.

Worth noting for this clone: Other DNA sequences in this specimen translate into the identical CDR3. This chain links TRBV15 with TRBJ2-1; D perhaps matches TRBD2 (6 bases). This CDR3 is built from 12 residues. Between the trimmed V and J ends, which lost 5 bases and 7 bases, there was a span of 9 bases. CDR1 and CDR2 from the germline V gene are LNHNV and YYDKDF (reference sequence). CDR3 bases: TGTGCCACCAGCTCTGGGGGGAATGAGCAGTTCTTC. This sequence encodes CATSSGGNEQFF.

The V gene is TRBV27, the J gene TRBJ2-1; no clear D gene. The CDR3 loop spans 13 amino acids. V was pared by 6 bases and J by 14 bases, with 20 bases between. CDR1 MNHEY and CDR2 SMNVEV come from the germline V gene (reference sequence). The CDR3 loop reads CASRPTFAAQKFF. In DNA form, the CDR3 reads TGTGCCAGCAGACCCACGTTCGCGGCCCAAAAGTTCTTC.

The rearrangement uses TRBV14 and TRBJ1-1, with no clear D. This CDR3 contains 16 residues. Deletions cut 0 bases from V and 4 bases from J, with 15 bases between. Germline CDR1 reads SGHDN; CDR2 reads FVKESK. In DNA, the CDR3 is TGTGCCAGCAGCCAAGATTTAGGCGGGTTTAGCACTGAAGCTTTCTTT. Protein: CASSQDLGGFSTEAFF. Filled out from reference TRBV14 and TRBJ1-1, the complete variable domain reads EAGVTQFPSHSVIEKGQTVTLRCDPISGHDNLYWYRRVMGKEIKFLLHFVKESKQDESGMPNNRFLAERTGGTYSTLKVQPAELEDSGVYFCASSQDLGGFSTEAFFGQGTRLTVV.

The V call is TRBV10-3, the J call TRBJ2-3, with TRBD2 identical over 11 bases. This CDR3 has 14 residues. With V trimmed by 5 bases and J by 6 bases, 4 bases remained unmatched. CDR1 is ENHRY, CDR2 SYGVKD, per germline. CDR3 bases: TGTGCCATCAGTTCCGGGACTAGCGGCGATACGCAGTATTTT. It specifies CAISSGTSGDTQYF.

This clone has a single count. The chain combines TRBV7-6 with TRBJ2-7, with D perhaps TRBD1 (5 bases). Germline CDR1 SGHVS, CDR2 FNYEAQ. This CDR3 is built from 18 residues. V lost 5 bases and J lost 1, with 24 bases in between. The CDR3 nucleotides are TGTGCCAGCAGCAAATTACGGACCGGCAGGGTTATTTCCTACGAGCAGTACTTC. Amino acid sequence: CASSKLRTGRVISYEQYF.

J is TRBJ2-4 and V is TRBV4-2, with 10 nucleotides matching TRBD2. The CDR3 loop spans 14 amino acids. After removal of 5 bases from V and 8 bases from J, the junction contained 6 bases not matched to a gene. CDR1 and CDR2 (germline): LGHNA, YNFKEQ. The CDR3 DNA sequence: TGTGCCAGCAGCTACCAGACTAGCGGGTACATTCAGTACTTC. Encoded protein: CASSYQTSGYIQYF.

The CDR3 protein is CASSLSPGGGSYNEQFF. CDR3 coding DNA: TGTGCCAGCAGCTTAAGTCCCGGGGGGGGCTCCTACAATGAGCAGTTCTTC. The rearrangement joins TRBV7-2 to TRBJ2-1; 8 bases line up with TRBD2. V was clipped by 2 bases and J by 0 bases; unmatched bases: 6. The CDR3 consists of 17 residues. The germline V gene encodes CDR1 SGHTA and CDR2 FQGNSA.

This rearrangement joins TRBV19 to TRBJ1-1; tentatively, D is TRBD1 (6 bases). Germline loops: CDR1 LNHDA, CDR2 SQIVND (reference sequence). CDR3 length equals 16 residues. V was cut by 3 bases and J by 1 base, with 15 bases left in between. The CDR3, as DNA: TGTGCCAGTAGTATCGGCTTAACAGGGTCGAACACTGAAGCTTTCTTT. Translated: CASSIGLTGSNTEAFF.

The CDR3 spells CASSDSSDPYNEQFF. The CDR3 DNA reads as TGTGCCAGCAGTGACTCGTCAGATCCCTACAATGAGCAGTTCTTC. This rearrangement joins TRBV6-4 to TRBJ2-1; D is ambiguous. Per the germline V gene, CDR1 is MRHNA and CDR2 is SNTAGT. This CDR3 has 15 residues. V lost 0 bases and J 2 bases, leaving 8 bases between the germline ends.

The chain joins TRBV9 to TRBJ2-7; TRBD1 aligns across 9 bases. CDR1 and CDR2 (germline): SGDLS, YYNGEE. Losses at the gene ends were 0 bases for V and 5 bases for J; bases not matched to a gene: 9. This CDR3 is 16 amino acids long. The CDR3 DNA reads as TGTGCCAGCAGCGTAGGAACAGGGGGCGCAGGACACGAGCAGTACTTC. Residues: CASSVGTGGAGHEQYF.

The chain is built from TRBV4-1 and TRBJ1-1; D is perhaps TRBD1 (5 bases). The CDR3 has 14 residues. Germline V gene data show CDR1 as MGHRA and CDR2 as YSYEKL. The V end lost 0 bases, the J end lost 4 bases, and 9 bases lay between the germline ends. CDR3 protein: CASSQDRRGTEAFF. The CDR3 DNA sequence: TGCGCCAGCAGCCAAGATAGGAGGGGCACTGAAGCTTTCTTT.

This clone was found a few times. This chain uses TRBV19 with TRBJ2-3; D may be TRBD2 (5 bases). The germline V gene has CDR1 LNHDA and CDR2 SQIVND (reference sequence). The CDR3 consists of 15 residues. Trimming cost V 1 base and J 1 base, with 9 bases left between them. As DNA, the CDR3 is TGTGCCAGTAGTATAGGAGGGTGGGGCACAGATACGCAGTATTTT. It translates to CASSIGGWGTDTQYF.

The chain recombines TRBV5-1 with TRBJ1-2; 8 nucleotides line up with TRBD1. CDR1 and CDR2 from the germline V gene are SGHRS and YFSETQ. The CDR3 loop spans 15 amino acids. J gave up 7 bases and V 4 bases, and 12 bases lay outside the gene matches. CDR3 amino acids: CASSVTAGGAGGYTF. For the CDR3, the DNA is TGCGCCAGCAGCGTTACAGCAGGGGGCGCCGGTGGCTACACCTTC. Looking up the rest from reference TRBV5-1 and TRBJ1-2 gives the full variable domain: KAGVTQTPRYLIKTRGQQVTLSCSPISGHRSVSWYQQTPGQGLQFLFEYFSETQRNKGNFPGRFSGRQFSNSRSEMNVSTLELGDSALYLCASSVTAGGAGGYTFGSGTRLTVV.

The chain carries TRBV11-2 and TRBJ2-7; D is possibly TRBD2 (5 bases). The V end was cut by 3 bases, the J end by 2 bases, with 11 bases between. This CDR3 has 14 amino acids. Germline CDR1 reads SGHAT; CDR2 reads FQNNGV. The CDR3 protein is CASSLAAGPYEQYF. The CDR3 DNA reads as TGTGCCAGCAGCTTGGCCGCGGGCCCCTACGAGCAGTACTTC. The variable domain in full, completed from reference TRBV11-2 and TRBJ2-7, reads EAGVAQSPRYKIIEKRQSVAFWCNPISGHATLYWYQQILGQGPKLLIQFQNNGVVDDSQLPKDRFSAERLKGVDSTLKIQPAKLEDSAVYLCASSLAAGPYEQYFGPGTRLTVT.

The genes are TRBV6-6 and TRBJ2-3; TRBD2 matches 8 bases. J was trimmed by 1 base and V by 7 bases; bases with no gene match: 10. Germline V gene data show CDR1 as MNHNY and CDR2 as SVGAGI (reference sequence). This CDR3 is 16 amino acids long. The CDR3 loop reads CASTPGGASGTDTQYF. CDR3 sequence (DNA): TGTGCCAGCACCCCCGGGGGGGCTAGCGGCACAGATACGCAGTATTTT.

This clone was counted a single time. This chain links TRBV28 with TRBJ2-1; 10 nucleotides line up with TRBD2. V shed 6 bases and J 2 bases; nucleotides not matched to a gene: 4. The germline V gene has CDR1 MDHEN and CDR2 SYDVKM. The CDR3 extends over 15 amino acids. Written as DNA, the CDR3 is TGTGCCAGCAGGGAAGCGGGAGGGCCCTACAATGAGCAGTTCTTC. Residues: CASREAGGPYNEQFF.